The source of this TCR beta chain is a study of neurological immune-mediated disorders. Overall study findings and caveats: HTLV-1-associated myelopathy had the most TCR clonal expansion, whereas multiple sclerosis had the least (lower than in healthy controls).

cDNA was made by 5'RACE with 10-nucleotide random UMIs. TCRdb reprocessed the 5' RACE reads with MiXCR, giving one entry per CDR3 protein. The top ten hold about 4.5% of the sample, which has tens of thousands of distinct CDR3 sequences, roughly 7% seen once. Many counts were recorded for this clonotype. Its antigen is undetermined. This CDR3 region has 14 residues. V dropped 6 bases and J dropped 3 bases, with 17 bases sitting between them. The germline V gene has CDR1 SQVTM and CDR2 ANQGSEA. The unsorted libraries were prepared from 2 million PBMCs (stored at -80 C). The sample was PBMCs. The receptor comes from a woman in her 40s in good health. The chain links TRBV29-1 to TRBJ1-1; the D is unclear. In DNA, the CDR3 is TGCAGCGTAACCATGGTCCTTATGGACACTGAAGCTTTCTTT. It encodes CSVTMVLMDTEAFF.